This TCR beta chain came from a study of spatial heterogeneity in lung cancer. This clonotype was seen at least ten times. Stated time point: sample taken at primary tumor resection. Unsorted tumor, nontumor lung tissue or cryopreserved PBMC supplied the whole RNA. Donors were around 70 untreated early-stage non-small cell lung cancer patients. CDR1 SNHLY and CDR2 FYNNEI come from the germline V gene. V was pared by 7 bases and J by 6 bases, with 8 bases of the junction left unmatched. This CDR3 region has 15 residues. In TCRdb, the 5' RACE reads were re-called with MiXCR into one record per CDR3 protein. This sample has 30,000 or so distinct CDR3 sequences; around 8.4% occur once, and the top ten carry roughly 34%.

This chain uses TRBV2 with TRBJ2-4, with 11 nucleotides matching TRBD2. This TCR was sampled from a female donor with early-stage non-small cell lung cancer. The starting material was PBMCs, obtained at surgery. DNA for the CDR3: TGTGCCAGCAAACCACTAGCGGGAGTTGTAAACATTCAGTACTTC. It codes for CASKPLAGVVNIQYF.